This T cell receptor (beta chain) was profiled in a study of blood T cell repertoires in COVID-19 (dated by TCRdb to the early 2020s). Notes on the research overall: Samples covering the acute and convalescent phases of COVID-19 were provided by collaborators in the United States, Italy and Spain. The prospective study material was composed of cDNA or gDNA derived from T cells, B-cell-depleted T cells, or PBMCs. The dataset comprised deeply sampled blood TCRbeta repertoires from subjects exposed to, actively infected with, or recovered from COVID-19. A freely available public database, intended as a resource for researchers studying the immune response to SARS-CoV-2, is where the repertoires were released. The samples were drawn from two sources: the first 160 participants of the ongoing ImmuneRACE study, and about 1,300 subjects contributed by 6 global collaborators. The sample metadata nearly always contained a de-identified subject ID, COVID-19 status, age in years and sex. Where available, HLA class I and class II types were obtained from metadata supplied by the sample provider rather than from assay-based typing.

Comments on this clone: Its antigen is unknown. Base quality data are lacking; no much larger clone is found one base away. The identical CDR3 is also encoded by other nucleotide sequences in the sample.

The immunoSEQ Assay, a bias-controlled multiplex PCR, was used to amplify TCRbeta CDR3 regions from genomic DNA. Processing in the source paper ran as follows. The number of nucleated cells in each sample was estimated from the amplification of reference gene primers within the assay. To quantify the absolute abundance of each unique TCRbeta CDR3 rearrangement, sequence reads were collapsed and filtered. For each sample, productive Simpson clonality was calculated as the square root of Simpson's diversity index across productive rearrangements. Imported from immuneACCESS, the table was reduced by TCRdb to in-frame sequences with V and J called. These copies leave out some clones; in studies compared against another copy, an unresolved V gene accounts for under half, and the cause of the remainder is not known. Clone size and V and J calls were adopted from that table, with D and trimming inferred from the DNA. This sample gives about 240,000 clones in total; approximately 87% of them show up just once. Clones ranked in the top ten supply roughly 6.3% of the sample.

Collaborating institutions collected whole blood in K2EDTA tubes following their own protocols. Collaborator samples were shipped for TCRbeta analysis as frozen whole blood, isolated PBMCs, or DNA extracted from either sample type. Including cysteine and phenylalanine, the CDR3 has 13 amino acids. CDR3 DNA only is kept here, 39 bases in frame from base 1. The germline V gene provides CDR1 SGHNT and CDR2 YENEEA. The V end gives up 1 base and the J end 9 bases, leaving 3 bases in the junction not matched to a gene. Summary of the overall study and its limitations: The amount of clinical and demographic metadata varied by source and participant and was provided uncurated.

The receptor comes from a man aged 55 to 69 with acute or convalescent COVID-19. This receptor chain uses TRBV11-3 and TRBJ2-1; 7 middle bases align to TRBD1. Input material: peripheral blood. The sequenced DNA: TGTGCCAGCAGCTTAGTGGCAGGGGGTGAGCAGTTCTTC. Its product reads: CASSLVAGGEQFF. When the CDR3 is completed using the reference TRBV11-3 and TRBJ2-1 genes on either side, the full variable domain is EAGVVQSPRYKIIEKKQPVAFWCNPISGHNTLYWYLQNLGQGPELLIRYENEEAVDDSQLPKDRFSAERLKGVDSTLKIQPAELGDSAVYLCASSLVAGGEQFFGPGTRLTVL.